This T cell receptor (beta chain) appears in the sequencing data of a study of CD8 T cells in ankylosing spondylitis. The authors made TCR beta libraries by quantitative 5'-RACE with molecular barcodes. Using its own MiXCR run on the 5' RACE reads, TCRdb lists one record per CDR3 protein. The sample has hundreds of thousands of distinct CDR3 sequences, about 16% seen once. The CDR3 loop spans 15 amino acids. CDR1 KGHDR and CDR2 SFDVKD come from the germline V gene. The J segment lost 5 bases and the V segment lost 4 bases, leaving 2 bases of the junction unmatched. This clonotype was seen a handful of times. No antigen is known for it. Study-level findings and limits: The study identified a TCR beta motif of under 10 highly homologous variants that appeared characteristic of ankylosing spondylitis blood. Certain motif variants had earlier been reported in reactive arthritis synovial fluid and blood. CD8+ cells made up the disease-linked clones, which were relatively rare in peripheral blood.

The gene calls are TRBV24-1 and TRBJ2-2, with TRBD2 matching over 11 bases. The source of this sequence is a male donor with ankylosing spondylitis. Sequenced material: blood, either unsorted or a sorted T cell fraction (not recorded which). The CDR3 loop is CATSDWTSGTGELFF. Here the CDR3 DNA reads TGTGCCACCAGTGACTGGACTAGCGGGACCGGGGAGCTGTTTTTT.